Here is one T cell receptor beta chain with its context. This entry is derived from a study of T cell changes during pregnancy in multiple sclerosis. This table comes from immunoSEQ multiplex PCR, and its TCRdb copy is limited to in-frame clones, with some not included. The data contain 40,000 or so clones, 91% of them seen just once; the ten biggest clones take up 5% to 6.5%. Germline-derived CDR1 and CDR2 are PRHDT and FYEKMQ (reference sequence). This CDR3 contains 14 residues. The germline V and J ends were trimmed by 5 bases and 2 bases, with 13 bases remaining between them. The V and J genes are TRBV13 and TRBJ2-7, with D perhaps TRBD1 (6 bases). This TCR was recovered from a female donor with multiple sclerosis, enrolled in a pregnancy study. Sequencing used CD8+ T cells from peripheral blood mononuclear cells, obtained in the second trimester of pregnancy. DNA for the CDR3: TGTGCCAGCAGCCTAAACAGGGCCGCCTACGAGCAGTACTTC. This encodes CASSLNRAAYEQYF.